Described below is a single TCR beta chain sequence and its context. This sample was taken from a study of T cells in Graves' hyperthyroidism and ophthalmopathy. Losses at the gene ends were 3 bases for V and 0 bases for J; bases not matched to a gene: 7. The CDR3 has 16 amino acids. From germline, CDR1 is LNHDA and CDR2 SQIVND (reference sequence). RNA transcripts provided the source from which TCR beta CDR3 regions were amplified. Primed by the HTBI set, a first-round RT-PCR was run on the TCR CDR3. TCRdb re-analysed the multiplex PCR reads in MiXCR, keeping a single row per CDR3 protein. The sample yields approximately 330,000 distinct CDR3 sequences, 15% to 20% seen once.

Material for sequencing was blood. This chain uses TRBV19 with TRBJ1-1; 7 positions match TRBD1. The receptor was isolated from a woman between 45 and 60 years old with Graves' hyperthyroidism. The CDR3 loop is CASSIVMGTVNTEAFF. Here the CDR3 DNA reads TGTGCCAGTAGTATCGTAATGGGGACAGTGAACACTGAAGCTTTCTTT.